These 30 T cell receptor beta chains were sequenced from one sample in a study of cytomegalovirus exposure and HLA in healthy donors. The primer mix had 60 Vbeta and 13 Jbeta primers. Using immunoSEQ multiplex PCR, the repertoire was profiled, and TCRdb retains in-frame clones only, with some absent. The profile covers around 68,000 clones, with about three quarters appearing a single time and 7% to 9.5% taken by the ten largest. The sample taken for sequencing was PBMCs. These receptor sequences come from a young woman in good health and CMV-seropositive.

V is TRBV28 and J is TRBJ1-4; 8 bases line up with TRBD1. Germline V lookup: CDR1 MDHEN, CDR2 SYDVKM. V was clipped by 6 bases and J by 8 bases; unmatched bases: 8. This CDR3 is built from 14 residues. The CDR3 spells CASSPPTGEEKLFF. The CDR3 nucleotides read TGTGCCAGCAGCCCCCCGACAGGGGAGGAAAAACTGTTTTTT.

The chain combines TRBV5-1 with TRBJ2-5, with 10 bases identical to TRBD2. V dropped 2 bases and J dropped 5; count of bases not matched to a gene: 6. The CDR3 length is 15 residues. Germline V lookup: CDR1 SGHRS, CDR2 YFSETQ. In DNA, the CDR3 is TGCGCCAGCAGCTTCCTAGCGGGAGCGGGGGAGACCCAGTACTTC. Amino acid sequence: CASSFLAGAGETQYF.

This chain joins TRBV28 and TRBJ1-1; no reliable D call. Germline assignment: CDR1 MDHEN and CDR2 SYDVKM. The germline V and J ends were trimmed by 5 bases and 5 bases, with 9 bases remaining between them. The CDR3 length is 12 residues. The chain's CDR3 is CASSPLRTEAFF. In nucleotides, the CDR3 is TGTGCCAGCAGTCCCCTCAGGACTGAAGCTTTCTTT.

The J gene is TRBJ2-3, the V gene TRBV28; D might be TRBD2 (6 bases). The CDR3 spans 15 residues. Germline CDR1 is MDHEN and CDR2 is SYDVKM. V was clipped by 4 bases and J by 1 base, with 12 bases between them. The CDR3 is CASSSRDWGTDTQYF. In nucleotides, the CDR3 is TGTGCCAGCAGTTCCCGGGACTGGGGCACAGATACGCAGTATTTT.

The chain uses TRBV6-1 and TRBJ2-3; perhaps TRBD1 as D (7 bases). Germline CDR1 and CDR2: MNHNS and SASEGT. V lost 1 base, J lost 1 base, and 12 bases lay in between. This CDR3 contains 16 residues. CDR3 nucleotides: TGTGCCAGCAGTGAAGACGGAGGGGGCCGCACAGATACGCAGTATTTT. It yields the protein CASSEDGGGRTDTQYF.

This rearrangement joins TRBV6-5 to TRBJ2-6; 7 bases are a match to TRBD2. CDR1 and CDR2 (germline): MNHEY, SVGAGI. V was pared by 5 bases and J by 4 bases, with 5 bases of the junction left unmatched. CDR3 length: 15 amino acids. CDR3 protein: CASSQLATGANVLTF. The CDR3 nucleotides read TGTGCCAGCAGTCAACTAGCGACAGGGGCCAACGTCCTGACTTTC.

V and J are TRBV18 and TRBJ1-6; possible D gene TRBD1, 5 bases. V was clipped by 1 base and J by 7 bases, with 8 bases between them. From germline, CDR1 is KGHSH and CDR2 LQKENI. This CDR3 region has 14 residues. CDR3 residues: CASSPQGKNSPLHF. As DNA, the CDR3 is TGTGCCAGCTCACCACAGGGGAAAAATTCACCCCTCCACTTT.

The chain joins TRBV6-5 to TRBJ1-1; D may be TRBD1 (5 bases). CDR3 length equals 13 residues. Germline V CDR1 and CDR2: MNHEY, SVGAGI. V lost 5 bases, J lost 4 bases, and 11 bases lay in between. CDR3 bases: TGTGCCAGCAGTCGGATGGGGGGCACTGAAGCTTTCTTT. Translation gives CASSRMGGTEAFF.

The genes are TRBV29-1 and TRBJ1-1, with D perhaps TRBD1 (5 bases). The CDR3 length is 13 residues. Trimming removed 5 bases from V and 5 bases from J, with 15 bases in between. CDR1 and CDR2 from the germline V gene are SQVTM and ANQGSEA. CDR3 nucleotide sequence: TGCAGCGTTTTACACATTGGGGGGACTGAAGCTTTCTTT. Its protein is CSVLHIGGTEAFF.

The rearrangement joins TRBV4-1 to TRBJ2-7; D remains unclear. Trimming shortened V by 3 bases and J by 2 bases, and 5 bases separated the two germline ends. The CDR3 contains 12 residues. Germline assignment: CDR1 MGHRA and CDR2 YSYEKL. CDR3 sequence reads: CASSQNTYEQYF. Here the CDR3 DNA reads TGCGCCAGCAGCCAGAACACCTACGAGCAGTACTTC.

The chain is built from TRBV4-3 and TRBJ2-7, with D perhaps TRBD2 (5 bases). This CDR3 contains 14 residues. Germline CDR1 LGHNA, CDR2 YSLEER. V lost 0 bases and J lost 9, with 15 bases in between. CDR3 protein: CASSQDLASRGQYF. CDR3 bases: TGCGCCAGCAGCCAAGATCTTGCCTCCCGGGGGCAGTACTTC.

A single count supports this clone. The J gene is TRBJ2-6, the V gene TRBV5-1; D may be TRBD1 (6 bases). V lost 0 bases and J 4 bases, leaving 14 bases between the germline ends. Germline CDR1 SGHRS, CDR2 YFSETQ. The CDR3 sequence is 17 residues long. The CDR3, as DNA: TGCGCCAGCAGCTTGGTCCTACAGGGTATGGGGGCCAACGTCCTGACTTTC. Amino acid sequence: CASSLVLQGMGANVLTF.

On this clone itself: Other nucleotide sequences from this sample produce the same CDR3. This chain connects TRBV18 to TRBJ2-2, with 10 positions matching TRBD1. The CDR3 spans 15 residues. The trim removed 3 bases at V and 7 bases at J, leaving 5 bases unmatched. Germline-derived CDR1 and CDR2 are KGHSH and LQKENI. CDR3: CASSPSGTGDGELFF. The CDR3 DNA reads as TGTGCCAGCTCACCTTCCGGGACAGGGGACGGGGAGCTGTTTTTT.

The chain carries TRBV30 and TRBJ2-5, with a tentative D call TRBD2 (5 bases). Germline CDR1 and CDR2: GTSNPN and SVGIG (reference sequence). V was clipped by 3 bases and J by 2 bases, with 13 bases between them. The CDR3 extends over 14 amino acids. The CDR3 DNA reads TGTGCCTGGAGGAGAGGGCCCTGGCAAGAGACCCAGTACTTC. As protein: CAWRRGPWQETQYF.

This clone was counted a single time. The J gene is TRBJ2-5, the V gene TRBV2, with 8 bases lining up with TRBD2. V lost 8 bases and J lost 1; bases outside the gene matches: 3. In germline, CDR1 is SNHLY, CDR2 FYNNEI. There are 13 residues in the CDR3. CDR3 in amino acids: CASLAGRQETQYF. CDR3 in DNA: TGTGCCAGCCTAGCGGGCCGCCAAGAGACCCAGTACTTC. The complete variable domain, with remaining parts taken from reference TRBV2 and TRBJ2-5, reads EPEVTQTPSHQVTQMGQEVILRCVPISNHLYFYWYRQILGQKVEFLVSFYNNEISEKSEIFDDQFSVERPDGSNFTLKIRSTKLEDSAMYFCASLAGRQETQYFGPGTRLLVL.

This chain's CDR3 is CASGSGSHNYGYTF. In DNA form, the CDR3 reads TGTGCCAGCGGGTCCGGGAGTCATAACTATGGCTACACCTTC. The rearrangement links TRBV25-1 to TRBJ1-2, with D uncertain. This CDR3 contains 14 residues. The germline V gene has CDR1 MGHDK and CDR2 SYGVNS. Deletions cut 8 bases from V and 1 base from J, with 14 bases between.

The V call is TRBV6-5, the J call TRBJ2-7; 7 bases line up with TRBD2. Germline CDR1 and CDR2: MNHEY and SVGAGI. The length of the CDR3 is 14 residues. The junction had 9 bases not matched to a gene; V was cut back by 5 bases and J by 5 bases. DNA for the CDR3: TGTGCCAGCAGTCCACGGGTAACTAGCGACGAGCAGTACTTC. It codes for CASSPRVTSDEQYF.

The chain combines TRBV7-9 with TRBJ2-1; a possible D gene is TRBD2 (6 bases). Trimming shortened V by 5 bases and J by 0 bases, and 14 bases separated the two germline ends. This CDR3 has 16 amino acids. Germline CDR1 is SEHNR and CDR2 is FQNEAQ (reference sequence). The chain's CDR3 is CASSAVLAYSYNEQFF. In DNA form, the CDR3 reads TGTGCCAGCAGCGCGGTTCTAGCGTACTCCTACAATGAGCAGTTCTTC.

This chain links TRBV25-1 with TRBJ2-6, with TRBD1 identical over 9 bases. This CDR3 comprises 17 residues. Germline V CDR1 and CDR2: MGHDK, SYGVNS. Trimming at V came to 4 bases and at J to 2 bases, leaving 6 bases not matched to a gene. The CDR3 region is CASSAQGANPGANVLTF. The CDR3 nucleotides are TGTGCCAGCAGTGCACAGGGGGCGAACCCTGGGGCCAACGTCCTGACTTTC.

DNA for the CDR3: TGTGCCAGCAGCTTTAGCGGGAGGGCTTACAATGAGCAGTTCTTC. Its translation is CASSFSGRAYNEQFF. This chain uses TRBV25-1 with TRBJ2-1; 11 bases map to TRBD2. V shed 6 bases and J 4 bases; nucleotides not matched to a gene: 5. Germline lookup yields CDR1 MGHDK and CDR2 SYGVNS. This CDR3 is built from 15 residues. Looking up the rest from reference TRBV25-1 and TRBJ2-1 gives the full variable domain: EADIYQTPRYLVIGTGKKITLECSQTMGHDKMYWYQQDPGMELHLIHYSYGVNSTEKGDLSSESTVSRIRTEHFPLTLESARPSHTSQYLCASSFSGRAYNEQFFGPGTRLTVL.

The V and J genes are TRBV27 and TRBJ2-7, with 9 positions matching TRBD2. The ends lost 5 bases at V and 3 bases at J; junction bases unmatched: 5. CDR3 length equals 14 residues. Germline V CDR1 and CDR2: MNHEY, SMNVEV (reference sequence). CDR3 loop: CASSTIAGVYEQYF. The CDR3 DNA reads TGTGCCAGCAGTACCATAGCGGGAGTCTACGAGCAGTACTTC.

The chain combines TRBV5-1 with TRBJ2-5; 14 positions agree with TRBD2. Germline assignment: CDR1 SGHRS and CDR2 YFSETQ. The CDR3 runs 17 residues. Trimming cost V 0 bases and J 5 bases; bases outside gene matches: 6. CDR3 in DNA: TGCGCCAGCAGCTTGGATGGGGGACTAGCGGGAGAGGAGACCCAGTACTTC. Translating it yields CASSLDGGLAGEETQYF.

The rearrangement links TRBV5-1 to TRBJ1-4; tentative D call: TRBD1 (5 bases). The V gene lost 4 bases and the J gene lost 7 bases, with 26 bases spanning the gap. The V gene's germline CDR1 is SGHRS and CDR2 YFSETQ. The CDR3 runs 18 residues. The CDR3 reads CASSLSGTSGRVGEKLFF. The CDR3 nucleotides read TGCGCCAGCAGCCTTTCCGGGACTAGCGGGAGGGTTGGTGAAAAACTGTTTTTT.

The rearrangement links TRBV9 to TRBJ1-1; D is ambiguous. The CDR3 is made up of 15 amino acids. Germline V CDR1 and CDR2: SGDLS, YYNGEE. Trimming cost V 3 bases and J 2 bases, with 14 bases left between them. CDR3 coding DNA: TGTGCCAGCAGCGCCCTTCCTGGCGGAAACACTGAAGCTTTCTTT. As protein: CASSALPGGNTEAFF.

This clone has only one observation. J is TRBJ2-1 and V is TRBV9, with 8 bases that match TRBD2. Germline values: CDR1 SGDLS, CDR2 YYNGEE. This CDR3 comprises 14 residues. The V segment lost 5 bases and the J segment 2 bases; nucleotides outside the gene matches: 3. The CDR3 DNA is TGTGCCAGCAGTTTAGCGGGAACCTACAATGAGCAGTTCTTC. It encodes CASSLAGTYNEQFF.

The V and J genes are TRBV4-1 and TRBJ2-1, with 8 bases matching TRBD2. The CDR3 loop spans 18 amino acids. Germline CDR1 and CDR2: MGHRA and YSYEKL. Trimming removed 0 bases from V and 2 bases from J; junction bases left unmatched: 9. The CDR3 sequence is CASSQDPPGRGAYNEQFF. The CDR3 nucleotides are TGCGCCAGCAGCCAAGATCCCCCTGGGCGGGGGGCCTACAATGAGCAGTTCTTC.

The V gene is TRBV5-5, the J gene TRBJ2-2; 7 bases map to TRBD2. Trimming took 4 bases from V and 5 from J; bases not matched to a gene: 11. The CDR3 has 16 amino acids. Germline V lookup: CDR1 SGHKS, CDR2 YYEKEE (reference sequence). CDR3 in DNA: TGTGCCAGCAGCCCCTTTTGGGGGAGGGAGACCGGGGAGCTGTTTTTT. Protein sequence: CASSPFWGRETGELFF. Full variable domain (remainder filled in from reference TRBV5-5 and TRBJ2-2): DAGVTQSPTHLIKTRGQQVTLRCSPISGHKSVSWYQQVLGQGPQFIFQYYEKEERGRGNFPDRFSARQFPNYSSELNVNALLLGDSALYLCASSPFWGRETGELFFGEGSRLTVL.

This clone has only a few counts. V gene TRBV2 combines with J gene TRBJ1-1, with a weak D call TRBD1 (5 bases). V was trimmed by 4 bases and J by 0 bases, leaving 9 bases between them. In germline, CDR1 is SNHLY, CDR2 FYNNEI. The CDR3 covers 14 residues. The CDR3 sequence: CASSVRQLNTEAFF. CDR3 nucleotides: TGTGCCAGCAGTGTTCGACAGTTGAACACTGAAGCTTTCTTT.

The chain uses TRBV18 and TRBJ1-1, with TRBD1 matching over 8 bases. Germline CDR1 and CDR2: KGHSH and LQKENI. Losses at the gene ends were 4 bases for V and 2 bases for J; bases not matched to a gene: 3. The CDR3 sequence is 14 residues long. The CDR3 bases are TGTGCCAGCTCACTTTCAGGGGGCAACACTGAAGCTTTCTTT. Protein product: CASSLSGGNTEAFF.

The rearrangement uses TRBV28 and TRBJ2-3, with a weak D call TRBD1 (6 bases). Germline CDR1 is MDHEN and CDR2 is SYDVKM. The CDR3 has 15 residues. Between the trimmed V and J ends, which lost 8 bases and 4 bases, there was a span of 19 bases. DNA of the CDR3: TGTGCCAGCGACCAAAGCCCAGGGGACCCAGATACGCAGTATTTT. Protein product: CASDQSPGDPDTQYF. Drawing the rest from reference TRBV28 and TRBJ2-3, the complete variable domain is DVKVTQSSRYLVKRTGEKVFLECVQDMDHENMFWYRQDPGLGLRLIYFSYDVKMKEKGDIPEGYSVSREKKERFSLILESASTNQTSMYLCASDQSPGDPDTQYFGPGTRLTVL.